This T cell receptor beta chain was retrieved from a study of identical twins. Study-wide points: Out-of-frame alpha sequences shared by twins showed excess low generation probability. Out-of-frame beta chain sequences displayed weaker excess sharing between twins.

The donors were all healthy and Caucasian. TCRdb reprocessed the 5' RACE reads with MiXCR, giving one entry per CDR3 protein. The sample carries 400,000 to 500,000 distinct CDR3 sequences, over 11% recorded once. This clonotype has only a few counts. Its target is unknown. These same records also appear under a second study, on yellow fever vaccine responses in identical twins.

The sequencing input was CD4+ T cells sorted from blood. This sequence was found in a woman between 18 and 29 years old in good health.

The CDR3 sequence: CASSYSFPTGQETQYF. The DNA for the CDR3 is TGTGCCAGCAGTTACTCTTTTCCGACAGGCCAAGAGACCCAGTACTTC. V gene TRBV6-2 or TRBV6-3 combines with J gene TRBJ2-5; possible D gene TRBD1, 6 bases. Germline V gives CDR1 MNHEY, CDR2 SVGEGT. Between the trimmed V and J ends, which lost 0 bases and 1 base, there was a span of 12 bases. The CDR3 spans 16 residues.